This entry is about one T cell receptor (beta chain). What it binds is unknown. cDNA prepared by RNA extraction and subsequent reverse transcription served as the template for sequencing. The data were produced by immunoSEQ multiplex PCR, yet TCRdb's version contains in-frame clones alone and is incomplete. The sample contains roughly 11,000 clones, around 60% of which appear only once. The data originate from a study of CD8+ T cells in alopecia areata. Study-level background: Dosing with tofacitinib proceeded for 6 to 18 months, followed by 6 months off drug. Notes on the study in general: In scalp samples, resident alphabeta T cells of normal skin are also sequenced.

Looked up from germline, CDR1 is SGHVS and CDR2 is FNYEAQ. This CDR3 comprises 13 residues. Trimming pared 3 bases from V and 2 bases from J, leaving 5 bases between. Peripheral blood, together with lesional scalp punch biopsies, was collected from alopecia areata patients. This chain links TRBV7-6 with TRBJ1-3; D is uncertain. The clonotype originates from a human donor with alopecia areata. Source material: skin. Here the CDR3 DNA reads TGTGCCAGCAGCTTGGCAGCTGGAAACACCATATATTTT. Translation gives CASSLAAGNTIYF.